The 27 T cell receptor beta chains below all came from one sample that was sequenced in a study of technical replicates of blood from a few donors (dated by TCRdb to about 2017). Library preparation employed the immunoSEQ multiplex PCR assay. As stored in TCRdb, this immuneACCESS dataset retains in-frame rearrangements with V and J assigned. A fraction of the clones does not appear; measured against another copy, unresolved V genes explain less than half of the discrepancy, and the remainder lacks a known reason. The sample includes 44,000 or so clones, with approximately 90% observed a single time. Jointly, the top ten make up under 5% of the sample. The sequencing input was PBMCs. The receptors here all came from a human donor in good health. Some clones in this sample may be carry-over from other donors' samples.

In this sample, this clone turned up a few times. V usage is TRBV4-1 and J usage is TRBJ2-7; 7 positions agree with TRBD2. The V segment lost 1 base and the J segment 3 bases; nucleotides outside the gene matches: 12. Germline CDR1 MGHRA, CDR2 YSYEKL. The CDR3 is made up of 17 amino acids. CDR3 sequence (DNA): TGCGCCAGCAGCCAAGGGATCGTATGGCGGGGGAACTACGAGCAGTACTTC. Its protein product is CASSQGIVWRGNYEQYF.

J is TRBJ2-7 and V is TRBV6-1; 9 positions agree with TRBD2. This CDR3 comprises 16 residues. CDR1 and CDR2 (germline): MNHNS, SASEGT. Losses at the gene ends were 4 bases for V and 6 bases for J; bases not matched to a gene: 13. The chain's CDR3 is CASSGPSLAGSLEQYF. CDR3 in DNA: TGTGCCAGCAGTGGGCCCTCTCTAGCGGGATCTCTCGAGCAGTACTTC.

CDR3 protein: CASSIGGSYEQYF. CDR3 nucleotide sequence: TGTGCCAGCAGCATAGGAGGGTCCTACGAGCAGTACTTC. The chain combines TRBV7-8 with TRBJ2-7; weak D call: TRBD2 (6 bases). The CDR3 has 13 amino acids. Deletions cut 5 bases from V and 1 base from J, with 9 bases between. Germline values: CDR1 SGHVS, CDR2 FQNEAQ.

The J gene is TRBJ1-2, the V gene TRBV19; a weak D match, TRBD1 (5 bases). The CDR3 runs 12 residues. Germline loops: CDR1 LNHDA, CDR2 SQIVND (reference sequence). Trimming left V 7 bases short and J 5 bases short, with 11 bases between. The chain's CDR3 is CASKSGLYGYTF. The CDR3 nucleotides read TGTGCCAGTAAGTCAGGGCTGTATGGCTACACCTTC.

There are a few counts of this clone. This chain links TRBV30 with TRBJ1-1; D is possibly TRBD1 (5 bases). The V gene's germline CDR1 is GTSNPN and CDR2 SVGIG (reference sequence). There are 14 residues in the CDR3. Deletions cut 2 bases from V and 0 bases from J, with 10 bases between. CDR3 in amino acids: CAWSQGLMNTEAFF. CDR3 sequence (DNA): TGTGCCTGGAGTCAGGGTCTAATGAACACTGAAGCTTTCTTT.

The chain carries TRBV2 and TRBJ1-2; 8 bases map to TRBD1. The ends lost 7 bases at V and 5 bases at J; junction bases unmatched: 6. Germline loops: CDR1 SNHLY, CDR2 FYNNEI. CDR3 length equals 13 residues. The CDR3: CASTTGTGYGYTF. CDR3 nucleotides: TGTGCCAGCACAACCGGGACAGGATATGGCTACACCTTC.

The CDR3 loop reads CASRREGGHNYGYTF. CDR3 in DNA: TGTGCCAGCAGGAGGGAGGGGGGGCATAACTATGGCTACACCTTC. The chain employs TRBV2 and TRBJ1-2; TRBD1 is a possible D gene (6 bases). Deletions cut 6 bases from V and 1 base from J, with 15 bases between. The CDR3 has 15 residues. Germline lookup yields CDR1 SNHLY and CDR2 FYNNEI.

J is TRBJ2-3 and V is TRBV5-1; a possible D gene is TRBD2 (6 bases). The CDR3 spans 14 residues. V was pared by 2 bases and J by 2 bases, with 9 bases between. Germline V gene sequence: CDR1 SGHRS, CDR2 YFSETQ. CDR3: CASSLTSSTDTQYF. The CDR3 DNA reads TGCGCCAGCAGCTTAACTAGCTCCACAGATACGCAGTATTTT.

This chain connects TRBV7-3 to TRBJ2-3, with 7 bases that match TRBD2. The CDR3 runs to 16 residues. V was clipped by 1 base and J by 8 bases; unmatched bases: 12. Germline V gives CDR1 SGHTA, CDR2 FQGTGA. In nucleotides, the CDR3 is TGTGCCAGCAGCTTAAGGGGGGGAATAGGCTCCGGTACGCAGTATTTT. It specifies CASSLRGGIGSGTQYF.

The V call is TRBV5-6, the J call TRBJ2-3; 8 bases align to TRBD1. V was pared by 0 bases and J by 5 bases, with 2 bases of the junction left unmatched. CDR1 and CDR2 (germline): SGHDT, YYEEEE. This CDR3 spans 14 amino acids. CDR3 bases: TGTGCCAGCAGCTTGGGACAGGGGATAGATACGCAGTATTTT. Translating gives CASSLGQGIDTQYF.

The V call is TRBV30, the J call TRBJ2-1; D possibly corresponds to TRBD1 (5 bases). The V end lost 0 bases, the J end lost 3 bases, and 9 bases lay between the germline ends. There are 14 residues in the CDR3. Looked up from germline, CDR1 is GTSNPN and CDR2 is SVGIG (reference sequence). As DNA, the CDR3 is TGTGCCTGGAGTGTAAGGGGCATCTACAATGAGCAGTTCTTC. This translates into CAWSVRGIYNEQFF.

This clone occurred once. The V gene is TRBV5-6, the J gene TRBJ1-2, with D tentatively TRBD1 (6 bases). The germline V gene has CDR1 SGHDT and CDR2 YYEEEE. Trimming removed 5 bases at V and 2 bases at J, with 10 bases between. CDR3 length: 13 residues. CDR3 residues: CASSPDRNYGYTF. The CDR3 region has the DNA TGTGCCAGCAGTCCTGACAGGAACTATGGCTACACCTTC. The full variable domain, with the rest looked up from reference TRBV5-6 and TRBJ1-2, is DAGVTQSPTHLIKTRGQQVTLRCSPKSGHDTVSWYQQALGQGPQFIFQYYEEEERQRGNFPDRFSGHQFPNYSSELNVNALLLGDSALYLCASSPDRNYGYTFGSGTRLTVV.

The chain couples TRBV9 to TRBJ1-5; D ambiguous. V lost 0 bases, J lost 2 bases, and 6 bases lay in between. Looked up from germline, CDR1 is SGDLS and CDR2 is YYNGEE. The CDR3 spans 14 residues. The CDR3, as DNA: TGTGCCAGCAGCGTAGATTTAGGCAATCAGCCCCAGCATTTT. Translated: CASSVDLGNQPQHF. Full variable domain (remainder filled in from reference TRBV9 and TRBJ1-5): DSGVTQTPKHLITATGQRVTLRCSPRSGDLSVYWYQQSLDQGLQFLIQYYNGEERAKGNILERFSAQQFPDLHSELNLSSLELGDSALYFCASSVDLGNQPQHFGDGTRLSIL.

This chain joins TRBV14 and TRBJ2-5; D gene ambiguous. Germline-derived CDR1 and CDR2 are SGHDN and FVKESK. V lost 1 base, J lost 5 bases, and 11 bases lay in between. CDR3 length equals 14 residues. The CDR3: CASSQASQLETQYF. The CDR3 DNA is TGTGCCAGCAGCCAAGCCAGTCAATTGGAGACCCAGTACTTC.

The chain couples TRBV18 to TRBJ1-1, with 8 bases lining up with TRBD1. J was trimmed by 5 bases and V by 0 bases; bases with no gene match: 5. The CDR3 is made up of 15 amino acids. CDR1 and CDR2 (germline): KGHSH, LQKENI. The DNA for the CDR3 is TGTGCCAGCTCACCACCGGACAGGGTCCGGACTGAAGCTTTCTTT. Amino acid sequence: CASSPPDRVRTEAFF.

The V and J genes are TRBV10-3 and TRBJ2-7; tentative D call: TRBD1 (5 bases). The germline V gene encodes CDR1 ENHRY and CDR2 SYGVKD. Trimming stripped 2 bases from V and 3 bases from J, with 8 bases between. The CDR3 extends over 13 amino acids. CDR3 protein: CAISENRLYEQYF. In DNA form, the CDR3 reads TGTGCCATCAGTGAGAACAGGCTCTACGAGCAGTACTTC.

The rearrangement joins TRBV4-1 to TRBJ2-1; 10 bases match TRBD2. The CDR3 is made up of 20 amino acids. V trimming: 3 bases; J trimming: 0 bases; junction bases outside the gene matches: 14. Germline-derived CDR1 and CDR2 are MGHRA and YSYEKL. CDR3: CASSQIASSGGLSSYNEQFF. CDR3 bases: TGCGCCAGCAGCCAGATCGCGTCTAGCGGGGGCCTTAGCTCCTACAATGAGCAGTTCTTC.

The sample holds one count of this clone. The rearrangement links TRBV18 to TRBJ2-5; tentative D call: TRBD1 (6 bases). The length of the CDR3 is 14 residues. Germline CDR1 reads KGHSH; CDR2 reads LQKENI. The germline V and J ends were trimmed by 1 base and 4 bases, with 10 bases remaining between them. The CDR3: CASSPLGQRETQYF. For the CDR3, the DNA is TGTGCCAGCTCACCACTTGGACAGCGAGAGACCCAGTACTTC. The complete variable domain, with remaining parts taken from reference TRBV18 and TRBJ2-5, reads NAGVMQNPRHLVRRRGQEARLRCSPMKGHSHVYWYRQLPEEGLKFMVYLQKENIIDESGMPKERFSAEFPKEGPSILRIQQVVRGDSAAYFCASSPLGQRETQYFGPGTRLLVL.

V gene TRBV18 combines with J gene TRBJ1-6, with no clear D. CDR3 length: 13 amino acids. V was clipped by 6 bases and J by 8 bases, with 11 bases between them. Germline V gene data show CDR1 as KGHSH and CDR2 as LQKENI. In DNA, the CDR3 is TGTGCCAGCTCCCGCATGAGGGATTCACCCCTCCACTTT. Translated, it gives CASSRMRDSPLHF.

In DNA, the CDR3 is TGTGCCAGCAGTGAAGCAACGGGACAGGGAAGCAAAAACATTCAGTACTTC. Translating gives CASSEATGQGSKNIQYF. V gene TRBV6-1 combines with J gene TRBJ2-4, with 9 bases identical to TRBD1. Germline CDR1 MNHNS, CDR2 SASEGT. J gave up 3 bases and V 0 bases, and 6 bases lay outside the gene matches. This CDR3 contains 17 residues.

This rearrangement joins TRBV30 to TRBJ2-1; 10 nucleotides match TRBD2. The germline CDR1 and CDR2 sequences are GTSNPN and SVGIG (reference sequence). The CDR3 spans 15 residues. J lost 9 bases, V lost 0 bases, and 8 bases had no gene match. The CDR3 DNA reads as TGTGCCTGGAGTGTACAAGCGGGAGGGCTGGTTGAGCAGTTCTTC. Amino acid sequence: CAWSVQAGGLVEQFF.

In its sample, this clone was seen a few times. This sequence joins TRBV6-4 and TRBJ2-3; TRBD2 might be the D (5 bases). Deletions cut 3 bases from V and 0 bases from J, with 10 bases between. The CDR3 totals 15 residues. The V gene's germline CDR1 is MRHNA and CDR2 SNTAGT. CDR3 nucleotide sequence: TGTGCCAGCAGTGAGTCCGCGGGCAGCACAGATACGCAGTATTTT. This sequence encodes CASSESAGSTDTQYF.

V usage is TRBV5-4 and J usage is TRBJ2-3; the match to TRBD2 covers 7 bases. Germline loops: CDR1 SGHNT, CDR2 YYREEE (reference sequence). The CDR3 length is 15 residues. The ends lost 3 bases at V and 3 bases at J; junction bases unmatched: 7. For the CDR3, the DNA is TGTGCCAGCAGCTGGGCGGGAGCAAGAACAGATACGCAGTATTTT. It translates to CASSWAGARTDTQYF.

The chain links TRBV6-5 to TRBJ2-4; no definite D call. This CDR3 is 15 amino acids long. Between the trimmed V and J ends, which lost 4 bases and 2 bases, there was a span of 12 bases. The germline CDR1 and CDR2 sequences are MNHEY and SVGAGI. In DNA form, the CDR3 reads TGTGCCAGCAGTTCCCCGGGTGGGTCCAAAAACATTCAGTACTTC. Amino acids: CASSSPGGSKNIQYF.

This clone occurred a few times. V is TRBV6-1 and J is TRBJ1-1; unclear D gene. In germline, CDR1 is MNHNS, CDR2 SASEGT. V shed 7 bases and J shed 0 bases, with 12 bases lying between them. The CDR3 length is 14 residues. The CDR3 region has the DNA TGTGCCAGCAAAAAAGAGGCTTTGAACACTGAAGCTTTCTTT. Protein: CASKKEALNTEAFF.

The chain joins TRBV5-6 to TRBJ1-3; no firm D call. CDR3 length: 12 residues. The germline V gene encodes CDR1 SGHDT and CDR2 YYEEEE. V lost 0 bases to trimming and J lost 7 bases, with 5 bases between them. The CDR3 DNA follows: TGTGCCAGCAGCTTGGGAAGCAACACCATATATTTT. This translates into CASSLGSNTIYF.

This clone was counted once. The chain is built from TRBV27 and TRBJ2-3, with D tentatively TRBD2 (5 bases). Trimming cost V 3 bases and J 9 bases, with 13 bases left between them. Germline values: CDR1 MNHEY, CDR2 SMNVEV (reference sequence). The CDR3 has 13 residues. The CDR3 DNA follows: TGTGCCAGCAGTTTTCTGGAGGAGAACACGCAGTATTTT. It codes for CASSFLEENTQYF.